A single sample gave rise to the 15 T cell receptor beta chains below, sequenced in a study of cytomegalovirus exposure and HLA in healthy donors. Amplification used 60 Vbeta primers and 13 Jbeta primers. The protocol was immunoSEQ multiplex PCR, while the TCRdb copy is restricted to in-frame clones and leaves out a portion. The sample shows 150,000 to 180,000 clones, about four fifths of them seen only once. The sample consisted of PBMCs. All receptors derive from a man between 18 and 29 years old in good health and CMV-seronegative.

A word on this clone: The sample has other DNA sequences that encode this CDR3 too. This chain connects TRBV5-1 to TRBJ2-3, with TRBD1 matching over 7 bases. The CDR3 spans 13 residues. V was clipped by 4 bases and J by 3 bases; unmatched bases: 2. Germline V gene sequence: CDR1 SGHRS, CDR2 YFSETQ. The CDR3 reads CASSPGGTDTQYF. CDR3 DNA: TGCGCCAGCAGCCCAGGGGGAACAGATACGCAGTATTTT. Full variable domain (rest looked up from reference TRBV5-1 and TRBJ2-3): KAGVTQTPRYLIKTRGQQVTLSCSPISGHRSVSWYQQTPGQGLQFLFEYFSETQRNKGNFPGRFSGRQFSNSRSEMNVSTLELGDSALYLCASSPGGTDTQYFGPGTRLTVL.

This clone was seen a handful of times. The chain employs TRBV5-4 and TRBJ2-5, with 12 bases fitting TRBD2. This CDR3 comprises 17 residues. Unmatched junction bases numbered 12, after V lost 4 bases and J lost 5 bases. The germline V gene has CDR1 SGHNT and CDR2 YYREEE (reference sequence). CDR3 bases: TGTGCCAGCAGCAGGGAGGAGTCTAGCGGGGGGGCGGAGACCCAGTACTTC. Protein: CASSREESSGGAETQYF.

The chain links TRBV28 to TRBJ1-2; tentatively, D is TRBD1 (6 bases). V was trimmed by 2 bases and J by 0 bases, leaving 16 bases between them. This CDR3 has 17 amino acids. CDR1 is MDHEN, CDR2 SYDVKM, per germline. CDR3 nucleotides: TGTGCCAGCAGTTTAGAGCAGGGGTGGCGAGCTAACTATGGCTACACCTTC. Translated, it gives CASSLEQGWRANYGYTF.

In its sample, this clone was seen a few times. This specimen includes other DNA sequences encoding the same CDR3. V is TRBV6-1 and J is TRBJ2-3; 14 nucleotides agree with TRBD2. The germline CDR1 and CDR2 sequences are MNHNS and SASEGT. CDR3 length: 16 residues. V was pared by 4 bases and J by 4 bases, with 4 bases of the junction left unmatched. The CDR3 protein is CASSGGTSGGADTQYF. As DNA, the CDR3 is TGTGCCAGCAGTGGGGGGACTAGCGGGGGTGCAGATACGCAGTATTTT.

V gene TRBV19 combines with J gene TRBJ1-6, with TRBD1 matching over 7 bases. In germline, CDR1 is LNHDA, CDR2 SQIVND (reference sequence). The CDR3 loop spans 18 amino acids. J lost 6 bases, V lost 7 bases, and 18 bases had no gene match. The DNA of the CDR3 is TGTGCCAGTACCCTATTCTCCTACGGACAGGCACTTAATTCACCCCTCCACTTT. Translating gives CASTLFSYGQALNSPLHF.

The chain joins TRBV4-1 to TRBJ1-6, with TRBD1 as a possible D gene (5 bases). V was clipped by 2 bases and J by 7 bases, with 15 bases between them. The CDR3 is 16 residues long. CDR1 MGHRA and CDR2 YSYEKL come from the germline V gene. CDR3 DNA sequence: TGCGCCAGCAGCCAACCAGGGTGGAGCGCCAATTCACCCCTCCACTTT. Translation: CASSQPGWSANSPLHF.

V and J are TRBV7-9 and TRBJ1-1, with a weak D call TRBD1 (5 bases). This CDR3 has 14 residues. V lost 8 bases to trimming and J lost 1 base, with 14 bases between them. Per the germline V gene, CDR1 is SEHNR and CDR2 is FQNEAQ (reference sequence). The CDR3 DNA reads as TGTGCCAGCTTCTCTACGGGGGGGAACACTGAAGCTTTCTTT. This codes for CASFSTGGNTEAFF. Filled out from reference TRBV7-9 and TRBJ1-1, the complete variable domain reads DTGVSQNPRHKITKRGQNVTFRCDPISEHNRLYWYRQTLGQGPEFLTYFQNEAQLEKSRLLSDRFSAERPKGSFSTLEIQRTEQGDSAMYLCASFSTGGNTEAFFGQGTRLTVV.

This CDR3 reads CASSQDLFGGGADTQYF. The CDR3 region has the DNA TGTGCCAGCAGCCAAGACCTCTTTGGGGGGGGCGCAGATACGCAGTATTTT. V is TRBV4-2 and J is TRBJ2-3, with a possible D match to TRBD2 (7 bases). The CDR3 extends over 17 amino acids. V lost 0 bases to trimming and J lost 4 bases, with 17 bases between them. Germline V gene lookup returns CDR1 LGHNA and CDR2 YNFKEQ.

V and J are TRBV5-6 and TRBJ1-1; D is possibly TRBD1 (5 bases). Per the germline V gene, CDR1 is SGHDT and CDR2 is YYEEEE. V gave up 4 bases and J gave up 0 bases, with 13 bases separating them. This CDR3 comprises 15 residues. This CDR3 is CASSRLTVMNTEAFF. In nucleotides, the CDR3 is TGTGCCAGCAGCCGTCTGACAGTCATGAACACTGAAGCTTTCTTT.

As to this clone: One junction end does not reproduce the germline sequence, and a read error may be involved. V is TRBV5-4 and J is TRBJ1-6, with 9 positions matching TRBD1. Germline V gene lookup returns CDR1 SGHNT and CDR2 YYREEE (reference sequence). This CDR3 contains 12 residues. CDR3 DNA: TGTGCCAGCAGCGGGACAGGGCTTCGGCCAGACTTT. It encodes CASSGTGLRPDF.

CDR3 protein: CSVEEPGGRSKYTEAFF. CDR3 nucleotides: TGCAGCGTTGAAGAACCGGGGGGTAGAAGTAAATACACTGAAGCTTTCTTT. This chain connects TRBV29-1 to TRBJ1-1; weak D call: TRBD1 (5 bases). V was clipped by 0 bases and J by 3 bases, with 20 bases between them. The CDR3 contains 17 residues. Germline CDR1 is SQVTM and CDR2 is ANQGSEA.

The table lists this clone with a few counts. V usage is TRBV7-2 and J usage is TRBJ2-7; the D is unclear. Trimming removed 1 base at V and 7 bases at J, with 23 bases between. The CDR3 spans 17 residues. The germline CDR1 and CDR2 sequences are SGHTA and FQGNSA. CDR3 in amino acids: CASSLGNSLWVYEEQYV. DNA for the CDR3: TGTGCCAGCAGCTTAGGGAACTCCTTGTGGGTCTACGAGGAGCAGTACGTC.

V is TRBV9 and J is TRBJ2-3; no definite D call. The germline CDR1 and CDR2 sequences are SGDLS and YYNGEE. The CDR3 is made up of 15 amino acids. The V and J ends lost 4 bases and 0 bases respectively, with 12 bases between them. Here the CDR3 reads CASSNILLSTDTQYF. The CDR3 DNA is TGTGCCAGCAGCAATATACTCCTTAGCACAGATACGCAGTATTTT.

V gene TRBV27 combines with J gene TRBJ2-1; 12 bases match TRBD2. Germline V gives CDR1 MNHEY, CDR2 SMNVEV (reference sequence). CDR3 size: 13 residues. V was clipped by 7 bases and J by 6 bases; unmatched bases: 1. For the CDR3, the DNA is TGTGCCAGCAAACTAGCGGGGGGCAATGAGCAGTTCTTC. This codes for CASKLAGGNEQFF.

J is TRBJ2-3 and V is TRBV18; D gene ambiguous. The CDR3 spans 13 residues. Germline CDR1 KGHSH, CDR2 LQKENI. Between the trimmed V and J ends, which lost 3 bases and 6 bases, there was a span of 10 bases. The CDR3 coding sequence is TGTGCCAGCTCACCGGCACTGGAGGATACGCAGTATTTT. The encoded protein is CASSPALEDTQYF.